The present TCR beta chain was sequenced within a study of T-cell reconstitution after alpha-beta-depleted transplantation in children. Findings and caveats of the study: About two months after transplant, alpha-beta T cells reportedly came from several hundred expanded graft clones. By one year post-transplant, T-cell counts and diversity largely arose from T cells that were newly produced. Diversity of TCRbeta at day 60 was high in some patients, arising from surviving recipient T cells and thymic progenitors.

Unique molecular identifiers were incorporated when the TCRbeta library was constructed. TCRdb reprocessed the PCR reads via MiXCR and lists one record per CDR3 protein. The sample holds 780,000 or so distinct CDR3 sequences, about 16% seen once. Details on this clonotype: What it binds is not known.

Trimming took 0 bases from V and 0 from J, leaving 24 bases between them. This CDR3 has 21 residues. Germline CDR1 SGHDN, CDR2 FVKESK. This specimen consisted of PBMCs, mostly from graft donor cells, obtained 360 days after TCRalphabeta/CD19-depleted stem cell transplant. The chain is built from TRBV14 and TRBJ2-1; D perhaps matches TRBD2 (5 bases). The origin of this receptor is a male patient aged 10 to 17 who had a stem cell transplant for acute lymphoblastic leukemia, so the T cells may come from the graft donor. The CDR3: CASSQDQAAGYNSSSYNEQFF. CDR3 bases: TGTGCCAGCAGCCAAGATCAAGCGGCCGGATACAACAGCAGCTCCTACAATGAGCAGTTCTTC.